Shown below are 8 T cell receptor beta chains from a single sample sequenced in a study of a mutant IDH1 vaccine in newly diagnosed glioma. Described time point: baseline, week 1 (first vaccination visit). Stated treatment: pre-vaccination baseline after standard-of-care therapy. Generated by immunoSEQ multiplex PCR, the TCRdb table keeps only in-frame clones and is missing some. The sample carries tens of thousands of clones, about four fifths recorded once. The sample in question was PBMCs, obtained from a glioma patient treated with radiotherapy, temozolomide or both. The receptors were gathered from a man between 45 and 60 years old with glioma.

This clone was detected once. The genes are TRBV7-9 and TRBJ2-2, with TRBD1 matching over 8 bases. This CDR3 is 16 amino acids long. In germline, CDR1 is SEHNR, CDR2 FQNEAQ (reference sequence). V lost 5 bases, J lost 0 bases, and 5 bases stayed unmatched. The CDR3 DNA is TGTGCCAGCAGCCCAGAGGGACAGGCGAACACCGGGGAGCTGTTTTTT. This sequence encodes CASSPEGQANTGELFF.

V and J are TRBV2 and TRBJ1-5; D is undetermined. Germline-derived CDR1 and CDR2 are SNHLY and FYNNEI. The length of the CDR3 is 17 residues. With 1 base removed from V and 1 base from J, the gap between germline ends came to 14 bases. CDR3: CASSEGHMITSNQPQHF. The CDR3 bases are TGTGCCAGCAGTGAAGGGCACATGATCACCAGCAATCAGCCCCAGCATTTT. Looking up the rest from reference TRBV2 and TRBJ1-5 gives the full variable domain: EPEVTQTPSHQVTQMGQEVILRCVPISNHLYFYWYRQILGQKVEFLVSFYNNEISEKSEIFDDQFSVERPDGSNFTLKIRSTKLEDSAMYFCASSEGHMITSNQPQHFGDGTRLSIL.

The count of this clone is one. V is TRBV6-1 and J is TRBJ2-1; D is unresolved. The germline V and J ends were trimmed by 3 bases and 5 bases, with 11 bases remaining between them. Germline V lookup: CDR1 MNHNS, CDR2 SASEGT. The CDR3 totals 14 residues. The CDR3 loop reads CASSEGSFDNEQFF. The DNA for the CDR3 is TGTGCCAGCAGTGAGGGGTCCTTCGACAATGAGCAGTTCTTC.

This clone has a single count. The chain carries TRBV11-2 and TRBJ2-6; 7 nucleotides agree with TRBD2. Germline V gene lookup returns CDR1 SGHAT and CDR2 FQNNGV. The V gene end was trimmed by 3 bases and the J gene end by 2 bases; junction bases not matched to a gene: 13. The CDR3 runs to 19 residues. The CDR3 region is CASSFTLSSRGAGANVLTF. Written as DNA, the CDR3 is TGTGCCAGCAGCTTCACTCTGTCTTCTCGGGGGGCTGGGGCCAACGTCCTGACTTTC.

The chain has TRBV15 and TRBJ2-7; the D call may be TRBD1 or TRBD2 (5 bases each). Per the germline V gene, CDR1 is LNHNV and CDR2 is YYDKDF (reference sequence). This CDR3 is built from 15 residues. The V and J ends lost 3 bases and 4 bases respectively, with 16 bases between them. The DNA of the CDR3 is TGTGCCACCAGCAGGCCGACTCTAGAGGGGTACGAGCAGTACTTC. This encodes CATSRPTLEGYEQYF.

Only a few counts were recorded for this clone. The rearrangement joins TRBV7-8 to TRBJ1-1; 8 nucleotides align to TRBD1. The CDR3 spans 15 residues. The V segment lost 2 bases and the J segment 5 bases; nucleotides outside the gene matches: 7. Germline V gene sequence: CDR1 SGHVS, CDR2 FQNEAQ. The CDR3 loop reads CASSLSTGGKTEAFF. CDR3 DNA: TGTGCCAGCAGCTTATCCACAGGGGGGAAGACTGAAGCTTTCTTT.

The V and J genes are TRBV27 and TRBJ1-1; D is perhaps TRBD1 (5 bases). Germline-derived CDR1 and CDR2 are MNHEY and SMNVEV (reference sequence). The CDR3 has 13 residues. V was shortened by 9 bases and J by 3 bases, with 14 bases between the two germline ends. This CDR3 reads CASSPQGYTEAFF. The CDR3 coding sequence is TGTGCCAGTAGTCCTCAGGGATACACTGAAGCTTTCTTT.

This sequence joins TRBV4-1 and TRBJ2-5; D tentatively fits TRBD1 or TRBD2 (5 bases each). V lost 2 bases, J lost 5 bases, and 9 bases lay in between. The CDR3 has 13 residues. The germline gives CDR1 MGHRA, CDR2 YSYEKL. In DNA, the CDR3 is TGCGCCAGCAGCCAACCAGGGACGGAGACCCAGTACTTC. Its protein product is CASSQPGTETQYF.